This T cell receptor (beta chain) was identified during a study of blood T cells in healthy people across ages. Study results and caveats: In long-lived donors, naive CD4+ cell counts and diversity exceeded those of aged donors. Getting older went along with TCR beta diversity per million T cells dropping roughly linearly. Strong correlation existed between TCR beta diversity and naive T cell percentage.

A J-beta primer mix and a sample-barcoded 5' primer were used in a second PCR of roughly 6 to 12 cycles. TCRdb independently ran MiXCR on the 5' RACE reads; one entry per CDR3 protein. The repertoire holds some 1.5 million distinct CDR3 sequences, roughly 43% seen once, with about 4.1% in the top ten. Turning to this clonotype: The target antigen is unknown. Being one base from a much bigger clone, this may be a read error.

Germline V CDR1 and CDR2: SGHAT, FQNNGV. The CDR3 contains 15 residues. The sequence came from a woman aged 18-29 years in good health. Sequencing was carried out using blood. The gene calls are TRBV11-2 and TRBJ2-3, with TRBD1 matching over 7 bases. CDR3: CASSRSGQSTDTRYF. Here the CDR3 DNA reads TGTGCCAGCAGCCGGTCGGGACAGAGCACAGATACGCGGTATTTT.